These 31 T cell receptor beta chains were sequenced from one sample in a study of neurological immune-mediated disorders. Time point of the sample: longitudinal time-point 3. In TCRdb, the 5' RACE reads were re-called with MiXCR into one record per CDR3 protein. The data contain 84,000 or so distinct CDR3 sequences, 3.5% to 5.5% of them singletons. The material sequenced was PBMCs. The source of these receptors is a woman aged 55 to 70 with multiple sclerosis.

In this sample, this clonotype turned up many times. The CDR3 region has the DNA TGTGCCAGCAGTTTCCGGGGGGGGGTCTACAATGAGCAGTTCTTC. It translates to CASSFRGGVYNEQFF. This sequence joins TRBV12-3 or TRBV12-4 and TRBJ2-1; 8 nucleotides match TRBD2. The CDR3 contains 15 residues. The V gene end was trimmed by 3 bases and the J gene end by 3 bases; junction bases not matched to a gene: 4.

The table lists this clonotype with many counts. J is TRBJ2-1 and V is TRBV14, with D maybe TRBD1 (5 bases). V was trimmed by 1 base and J by 0 bases, leaving 7 bases between them. In germline, CDR1 is SGHDN, CDR2 FVKESK. The CDR3 length is 15 residues. The CDR3 DNA is TGTGCCAGCAGCCAAGTAGGGGTCTCCTACAATGAGCAGTTCTTC. It yields the protein CASSQVGVSYNEQFF.

This clonotype was detected a few times. CDR3 nucleotides: TGCGCCAGCAGCTGGGAGCGAAGAAGCACAGATACGCAGTATTTT. It encodes CASSWERRSTDTQYF. The genes are TRBV5-1 and TRBJ2-3; the D gene is possibly TRBD2 (5 bases). CDR3 length: 15 amino acids. Germline V gene lookup returns CDR1 SGHRS and CDR2 YFSETQ. The germline V and J ends were trimmed by 3 bases and 0 bases, with 11 bases remaining between them. Combining the CDR3 with reference TRBV5-1 and TRBJ2-3 gives the whole variable domain KAGVTQTPRYLIKTRGQQVTLSCSPISGHRSVSWYQQTPGQGLQFLFEYFSETQRNKGNFPGRFSGRQFSNSRSEMNVSTLELGDSALYLCASSWERRSTDTQYFGPGTRLTVL.

There are many counts of this clonotype. The gene calls are TRBV18 and TRBJ2-7; 8 bases match TRBD1. Germline CDR1 and CDR2: KGHSH and LQKENI. This CDR3 has 12 amino acids. V shed 6 bases, J shed 7 bases, and the junction held 5 bases outside the gene matches. The CDR3 nucleotides are TGTGCCAGCTCTACACAGGGGGTGGAGCAGTACTTC. Translating gives CASSTQGVEQYF.

The sample holds many counts of this clonotype. The rearrangement joins TRBV30 to TRBJ1-4; weak D call: TRBD1 (5 bases). The CDR3 is 11 amino acids. The V end lost 5 bases, the J end lost 11 bases, and 12 bases lay between the germline ends. CDR1 is GTSNPN and CDR2 is SVGIG in the germline V gene (reference sequence). CDR3 in DNA: TGTGCCTGGGCCGACAGAAGGAAACTGTTTTTT. Translated, it gives CAWADRRKLFF.

This clonotype was seen at least ten times. V and J are TRBV6-1 and TRBJ1-2; no firm D call. This CDR3 region has 14 residues. The germline CDR1 and CDR2 sequences are MNHNS and SASEGT. V lost 1 base and J 2 bases, leaving 8 bases between the germline ends. CDR3 residues: CASSEVLGNYGYTF. The CDR3 bases are TGTGCCAGCAGTGAAGTACTCGGGAACTATGGCTACACCTTC.

This clonotype was recorded many times. The chain joins TRBV11-2 to TRBJ2-3; possibly TRBD2 for D (6 bases). The CDR3 loop spans 14 amino acids. Trimming removed 5 bases from V and 2 bases from J, with 11 bases in between. Germline lookup yields CDR1 SGHAT and CDR2 FQNNGV. CDR3 region: CASSRGDNTDTQYF. The CDR3 DNA follows: TGTGCCAGCAGCCGCGGGGATAACACAGATACGCAGTATTTT.

The sample holds many counts of this clonotype. The chain couples TRBV6-5 to TRBJ2-7; no reliable D call. V lost 6 bases and J 7 bases, leaving 22 bases between the germline ends. There are 15 residues in the CDR3. Germline assignment: CDR1 MNHEY and CDR2 SVGAGI. CDR3 amino acids: CASSRRAVSNLEQYF. In nucleotides, the CDR3 is TGTGCCAGCAGCCGACGAGCCGTTTCGAACCTTGAGCAGTACTTC.

This clonotype showed up many times. J is TRBJ2-1 and V is TRBV20-1, with D perhaps TRBD1 (7 bases). Germline V lookup: CDR1 DFQATT, CDR2 SNEGSKA (reference sequence). The CDR3 contains 15 residues. V was pared by 6 bases and J by 1 base, with 16 bases between. The CDR3 reads CSAKKTGTSYNEQFF. For the CDR3, the DNA is TGCAGTGCAAAGAAGACAGGGACTTCCTACAATGAGCAGTTCTTC.

The chain links TRBV18 to TRBJ2-7; tentative D call: TRBD2 (5 bases). V was trimmed by 2 bases and J by 6 bases, leaving 8 bases between them. Germline V gene sequence: CDR1 KGHSH, CDR2 LQKENI. The CDR3 covers 12 residues. Here the CDR3 reads CASSPSRGEQYF. The CDR3 DNA sequence: TGTGCCAGCTCACCAAGCCGGGGCGAGCAGTACTTC.

This clonotype was recorded many times. The chain couples TRBV5-1 to TRBJ1-5, with D perhaps matching TRBD1 (6 bases). The CDR3 loop spans 14 amino acids. The V end lost 0 bases, the J end lost 7 bases, and 11 bases lay between the germline ends. Germline CDR1 is SGHRS and CDR2 is YFSETQ. The DNA of the CDR3 is TGCGCCAGCAGCTTGGATGGGGGGCCCCAGCCCCAGCATTTT. Its translation: CASSLDGGPQPQHF.

This clonotype was seen repeatedly, ten times or more. The rearrangement uses TRBV7-9 and TRBJ1-6; D gene unclear. This CDR3 region has 15 residues. V gave up 3 bases and J gave up 5 bases, with 11 bases separating them. Germline V gene data show CDR1 as SEHNR and CDR2 as FQNEAQ (reference sequence). DNA of the CDR3: TGTGCCAGCAGCTTTCAAGGGTTGAATAATTCACCCCTCCACTTT. As protein: CASSFQGLNNSPLHF.

This clonotype came up many times. This chain connects TRBV20-1 to TRBJ1-2; no clear D. Trimming took 3 bases from V and 0 from J, leaving 8 bases between them. The CDR3 sequence is 13 residues long. Germline assignment: CDR1 DFQATT and CDR2 SNEGSKA (reference sequence). The DNA for the CDR3 is TGCAGTGCTAGTGTCGGGTCTAACTATGGCTACACCTTC. Encoded protein: CSASVGSNYGYTF.

This clonotype was observed at least ten times. The V gene is TRBV27, the J gene TRBJ1-5; D is undetermined. Germline CDR1 reads MNHEY; CDR2 reads SMNVEV (reference sequence). This CDR3 is built from 14 residues. V lost 3 bases to trimming and J lost 2 bases, with 8 bases between them. In nucleotides, the CDR3 is TGTGCCAGCAGTTTTCTAAGGGGCAATCAGCCCCAGCATTTT. Encoded protein: CASSFLRGNQPQHF.

Many counts were recorded for this clonotype. The chain joins TRBV6-6 to TRBJ1-5, with TRBD1 matching over 9 bases. This CDR3 spans 18 amino acids. Trimming cost V 3 bases and J 0 bases; bases outside gene matches: 9. Germline CDR1 and CDR2: MNHNY and SVGAGI (reference sequence). The DNA of the CDR3 is TGTGCCAGCAGTTATTACCCCGACAGGGGGAATAGCAATCAGCCCCAGCATTTT. Translated, it gives CASSYYPDRGNSNQPQHF.

This clonotype has only a few counts. A much larger clone is a single base away; this may be a read error. The chain combines TRBV5-5 with TRBJ2-1; possible D gene TRBD2, 6 bases. The CDR3 loop spans 15 amino acids. CDR1 is SGHKS and CDR2 is YYEKEE in the germline V gene (reference sequence). Trimming shortened V by 4 bases and J by 6 bases, and 17 bases separated the two germline ends. The CDR3 region has the DNA TGTGCCAGCAGCCCAACTAGCTGGGGCACCAATGAGCAGTTCTTC. Encoded protein: CASSPTSWGTNEQFF.

At least ten counts were recorded for this clonotype. This CDR3 is CASSLAMSGNEQFF. The CDR3 DNA is TGCGCCAGCAGCTTGGCCATGTCCGGCAATGAGCAGTTCTTC. V is TRBV5-1 and J is TRBJ2-1, with D hard to call. Per germline, CDR1 SGHRS and CDR2 YFSETQ. Trimming left V 0 bases short and J 6 bases short, with 10 bases between. The CDR3 is 14 amino acids.

This clonotype has at least ten counts. This chain connects TRBV5-1 to TRBJ2-2; D is uncertain. The CDR3 covers 15 residues. Germline CDR1 is SGHRS and CDR2 is YFSETQ. Trimming left V 2 bases short and J 0 bases short, with 8 bases between. The chain's CDR3 is CASSFRLSNTGELFF. The CDR3 DNA reads as TGCGCCAGCAGCTTCAGACTTTCGAACACCGGGGAGCTGTTTTTT.

This clonotype was counted many times. The chain recombines TRBV29-1 with TRBJ2-7; no definite D call. This CDR3 spans 12 amino acids. V gave up 7 bases and J gave up 4 bases, with 14 bases separating them. Germline loops: CDR1 SQVTM, CDR2 ANQGSEA. CDR3 amino acids: CSGKWDQYEQYF. The CDR3 region has the DNA TGCAGCGGGAAATGGGATCAATACGAGCAGTACTTC.

This clonotype has a count of ten or more. The V call is TRBV7-2, the J call TRBJ2-7; 9 bases map to TRBD1. Germline CDR1 SGHTA, CDR2 FQGNSA. The CDR3 contains 15 residues. Trimming took 5 bases from V and 3 from J; bases not matched to a gene: 8. The CDR3 DNA reads as TGTGCCAGCAGCCCCACAGCGGGACAGGGCTACGAGCAGTACTTC. It encodes CASSPTAGQGYEQYF. The full variable domain, in which reference TRBV7-2 and TRBJ2-7 provide the parts outside the CDR3, is GAGVSQSPSNKVTEKGKDVELRCDPISGHTALYWYRQSLGQGLEFLIYFQGNSAPDKSGLPSDRFSAERTGGSVSTLTIQRTQQEDSAVYLCASSPTAGQGYEQYFGPGTRLTVT.

Many counts were recorded for this clonotype. The chain uses TRBV6-5 and TRBJ1-1; tentative D call: TRBD1 (5 bases). V dropped 6 bases and J dropped 6 bases, with 23 bases sitting between them. The germline V gene has CDR1 MNHEY and CDR2 SVGAGI. This CDR3 is built from 16 residues. The CDR3 DNA reads as TGTGCCAGCAGATCACGGACGAGGGGTAGCAGTGCTGAAGCTTTCTTT. It translates to CASRSRTRGSSAEAFF.

This clonotype was recorded many times. The chain links TRBV10-3 to TRBJ2-5; D possibly corresponds to TRBD1 (5 bases). V was clipped by 4 bases and J by 2 bases, with 8 bases between them. From germline, CDR1 is ENHRY and CDR2 SYGVKD. This CDR3 spans 13 amino acids. The CDR3 DNA reads TGTGCCATCAGTGGGGGCGGACAAGAGACCCAGTACTTC. Translation: CAISGGGQETQYF.

Ten or more counts support this clonotype. The chain uses TRBV7-2 and TRBJ1-4, with a weak D call TRBD1 (6 bases). V was clipped by 5 bases and J by 5 bases, with 15 bases between them. Germline values: CDR1 SGHTA, CDR2 FQGNSA. This CDR3 has 15 residues. CDR3 DNA: TGTGCCAGCAGCCGGGAGGGGGTGGCGAATGAAAAACTGTTTTTT. As protein: CASSREGVANEKLFF.

This clonotype was detected many times. This chain joins TRBV20-1 and TRBJ1-4; D gene ambiguous. This CDR3 region has 13 residues. V lost 6 bases and J lost 0, with 8 bases in between. The germline V gene encodes CDR1 DFQATT and CDR2 SNEGSKA (reference sequence). CDR3 bases: TGCAGTGCCTATGTGGCAACTAATGAAAAACTGTTTTTT. Protein sequence: CSAYVATNEKLFF.

This clonotype was counted ten times or more. The J gene is TRBJ1-3, the V gene TRBV29-1, with D unclear. Deletions cut 4 bases from V and 0 bases from J, with 10 bases between. The CDR3 contains 14 residues. Germline assignment: CDR1 SQVTM and CDR2 ANQGSEA. The CDR3 region is CSVGQSSSGNTIYF. Here the CDR3 DNA reads TGCAGCGTTGGGCAGTCGAGCTCTGGAAACACCATATATTTT.

This clonotype was counted many times. The V and J genes are TRBV15 and TRBJ2-3; 10 nucleotides line up with TRBD2. V gave up 6 bases and J gave up 4 bases; unmatched junction bases: 4. Germline CDR1 is LNHNV and CDR2 is YYDKDF (reference sequence). The CDR3 contains 14 residues. CDR3 sequence (DNA): TGTGCCACCAGAGCGGGGGGGCTAGCAGATACGCAGTATTTT. As protein: CATRAGGLADTQYF.

The J gene is TRBJ1-2, the V gene TRBV4-1; TRBD1 matches 7 bases. J lost 1 base, V lost 2 bases, and 4 bases had no gene match. The CDR3 has 15 amino acids. Germline V gene sequence: CDR1 MGHRA, CDR2 YSYEKL. CDR3 region: CASSQTRDSNYGYTF. Here the CDR3 DNA reads TGCGCCAGCAGCCAAACCAGGGACAGTAACTATGGCTACACCTTC.

This clonotype was counted ten times or more. The rearrangement links TRBV7-8 to TRBJ2-3; D might be TRBD2 (5 bases). Germline-derived CDR1 and CDR2 are SGHVS and FQNEAQ. V was clipped by 8 bases and J by 0 bases, with 18 bases between them. The CDR3 consists of 16 residues. CDR3 sequence (DNA): TGTGCCAGCGCCCTAATAAGCGGCCCTAGCACAGATACGCAGTATTTT. It is translated as CASALISGPSTDTQYF.

As to this clonotype: Being one base from a much bigger clone, this may be a read error. The chain has TRBV11-2 and TRBJ2-1, with D perhaps being TRBD1 or TRBD2 (5 bases each). CDR3 size: 18 residues. From germline, CDR1 is SGHAT and CDR2 FQNNGV. CDR3 sequence reads: CASSLTFAGTATYNEKFF. The CDR3 DNA reads TGTGCCAGCAGCTTAACATTCGCCGGGACGGCAACCTACAATGAGAAGTTCTTC.

This clonotype appeared many times. The chain is built from TRBV21-1 and TRBJ1-1; the D call in the table, TRBD1, was not verified against the DNA. TRBV21-1 is classified as a pseudogene. The CDR3 extends over 12 amino acids. CDR3 loop: CASSNTGPRAFF. As DNA, the CDR3 is TGTGCCAGCTCGAACACAGGGCCGAGGGCTTTCTTT.

There are many counts of this clonotype. The chain couples TRBV11-2 to TRBJ1-4, with 7 bases identical to TRBD1. The CDR3 sequence is 16 residues long. Germline trimming cut 5 bases from V and 5 bases from J; bases unmatched to any gene: 11. Germline V gives CDR1 SGHAT, CDR2 FQNNGV. CDR3 residues: CASSTKRGRNNEKLFF. For the CDR3, the DNA is TGTGCCAGCAGCACAAAGAGGGGGCGCAACAATGAAAAACTGTTTTTT.